The source of this TCR beta chain is a study of T cell responses to AZD1222 COVID-19 vaccine (TCRdb year 2021). For context, the study as a whole: TCR sequencing covered some 250 trial participants: 200 to 210 given two doses of AZD1222 and 26 given two doses of MenACWY control vaccine. Trial participants were enrolled into age subgroups of 18-55, 56-69 and 70-plus years, which contained 148, 28 and 57 TCR-sequenced participants, respectively. The full study reports these points: Reportedly, almost half of the unique spike-specific TCRs recognized epitopes lying outside the regions that are mutated in the B.1.351 and B.1.1.7 variants. Participants were mostly white British, with more females than males. The authors suggested clonal diversity may have been underestimated. Because no day 14 peak-response samples were available, repertoires were characterized only after the peak T cell response. Conclusions about previously exposed vaccinees are limited because only five or six AZD1222 recipients were SARS-CoV-2 seropositive at baseline. The whole spike protein was spanned by vaccine-associated CD4 TCRs, and dominant responses were seen in regions 160-218 and 743-854. The 56-69-year group was small, and its depth increase did not reach significance, likely because of low power. Spike-specific TCR breadth and depth rose significantly after two AZD1222 doses compared with day 0 and with MenACWY recipients.

Worth noting for this clone: Its antigen remains undetermined. Nothing much larger sits one base from this clone, and base qualities are not available.

Sample time point, as interpreted from the label and publication: about 28 days (+/-7) after the second vaccine dose. AZD1222 recipients whose second dose came at about 4 weeks and those whose second dose came at about 12 weeks were combined into one group, since spike-specific TCR depth and breadth did not differ between the two schedules. Vaccinee samples came from UK trials COV001 and COV002, including a single-blind randomized controlled phase 2/3 trial of AZD1222 (ChAdOx1 nCoV-19) in healthy adults. For TCRbeta chain sequencing, PBMC samples from trial participants were taken at day 0 and at day 28 after the second dose. The CDR3 regions of human TCRbeta chains were analyzed by immunosequencing. Regarding the original processing steps: TCRs in the repertoires were matched against a reference library of SARS-CoV-2-specific TCRs that had been generated with the MIRA antigen-specificity platform. Breadth meant the fraction of unique TCRs that were SARS-CoV-2-associated, whereas depth meant the fraction of total T cells that were SARS-CoV-2-associated. Each spike-specific TCR was assigned to its reactive spike region and to a CD4 or CD8 class using the MIRA data. Log10-transformed breadth and depth values were compared by one-way ANOVA with Sidak's multiple comparisons tests. Sourced from immuneACCESS, this table was stored by TCRdb with only in-frame sequences that have V and J called. A share of the clones is absent; for the studies checked, an unresolved V gene accounts for under half, and the remainder has no known explanation. The DNA gave D and trimming, while V, J and clone size come from that table. Present in this sample are around 130,000 clones, roughly 92% of which were seen just once. The top ten constitute about 1.1% of the sample.

V ends up 1 base short and J 6 bases short, with an unmatched junction base count of 1. Per the germline V gene, LGHNA is the CDR1 and YSLEER is the CDR2. Measured from the cysteine to the phenylalanine, the CDR3 is 15 residues long. Only the CDR3 portion is preserved as DNA: 45 bases, with reading frame beginning at the first base. Rearrangement joined TRBV4-3 to TRBJ2-1; 12 bases in the junction line up with TRBD2. Sequencing was performed on peripheral blood, taken 28 days after the second AZD1222 dose. The TCR was taken from an adult who received the AZD1222 COVID-19 vaccine. The DNA reads TGCGCCAGCAGCCAAGGACTAGCGGGAGTCAATGAGCAGTTCTTC. It translates to CASSQGLAGVNEQFF.